These T cell receptor beta chains were read from a single sample in a study of cytomegalovirus exposure and HLA in healthy donors. Profiled with immunoSEQ multiplex PCR; TCRdb holds only in-frame clones, not every one. The repertoire holds roughly 200,000 clones, with over 70% as singletons. The sample taken for sequencing was PBMCs. The source of these receptors is a man aged 40-49 years in good health and CMV-seronegative. Both conserved end residues are part of each CDR3. D genes are given only for firm matches. Some rows have no size entry. The others give once, few or many, or a class for an expanded clone.

D gene	V gene	clone size	J gene	CDR3 protein	CDR3 DNA
TRBD1	TRBV7-9	-	TRBJ1-6	CASSVGDSRSPLHF	TGTGCCAGCAGCGTGGGGGACAGTCGCTCACCCCTCCACTTT
TRBD1	TRBV7-9	few	TRBJ1-5	CSSSSTGNQPQHF	TGTTCCAGCAGCTCGACAGGGAATCAGCCCCAGCATTTT
TRBD2	TRBV19	few	TRBJ2-1	CASSTPAGGPYEQFF	TGTGCCAGTAGTACCCCAGCGGGGGGGCCATATGAGCAGTTCTTC
TRBD1	TRBV9	-	TRBJ1-2	CASSSDRAAGPGYTF	TGTGCCAGCAGCTCAGACAGGGCCGCCGGTCCTGGCTACACCTTC
TRBD2	TRBV5-6	-	TRBJ2-1	CASLPGTSGTYNEQFF	TGTGCCAGCCTTCCCGGAACTAGCGGGACCTACAATGAGCAGTTCTTC
-	TRBV6-5	-	TRBJ1-2	CASSYTKGGFGGYTF	TGTGCCAGCAGTTACACAAAAGGGGGTTTTGGTGGCTACACCTTC
-	TRBV4-1	-	TRBJ1-2	CASSQPRQGNYGYTF	TGCGCCAGCAGCCAACCCCGGCAGGGTAACTATGGCTACACCTTC
-	TRBV30	few	TRBJ1-4	CASPGTTNEKLFF	TGTGCCTCCCCGGGGACAACTAATGAAAAACTGTTTTTT
-	TRBV10-3	-	TRBJ1-2	CAISESSRGSYYGYTF	TGTGCCATCAGTGAGTCGAGCAGGGGATCCTACTATGGCTACACCTTC
-	TRBV11-3	-	TRBJ1-1	CASSTIRGTEAFF	TGTGCCAGCAGCACCATCAGGGGAACTGAAGCTTTCTTT
TRBD1	TRBV7-8	-	TRBJ1-4	CASSPRLGQGRSSGEKLFF	TGTGCCAGCAGCCCGCGTTTGGGACAGGGACGATCTTCGGGTGAAAAACTGTTTTTT
TRBD1	TRBV9	once	TRBJ1-1	CASSHGTGSGDTEAFF	TGTGCCAGCAGCCACGGGACAGGGTCGGGGGACACTGAAGCTTTCTTT
-	TRBV6-5	once	TRBJ2-2	CASKSRLAGELFF	TGTGCCAGCAAGTCTAGGCTAGCCGGGGAGCTGTTTTTT
-	TRBV27	-	TRBJ2-2	CASSRSSNTGELFF	TGTGCCAGCAGCAGGTCATCGAACACCGGGGAGCTGTTTTTT
-	TRBV7-9	few	TRBJ1-6	CASSLDGTHNSPLHF	TGTGCCAGCAGCTTAGACGGGACACATAATTCACCCCTCCACTTT
-	TRBV19	-	TRBJ2-6	CASSLRSGANVLTF	TGTGCCAGTAGTCTTAGATCTGGGGCCAACGTCCTGACTTTC
-	TRBV7-2	-	TRBJ2-2	CASRPRVANTGELFF	TGTGCCAGCAGGCCCAGGGTTGCGAACACCGGGGAGCTGTTTTTT
TRBD2	TRBV9	-	TRBJ2-3	CASSATEVGLTSTDTQYF	TGTGCCAGCAGCGCCACCGAGGTGGGACTAACTAGCACAGATACGCAGTATTTT
TRBD1	TRBV5-1	-	TRBJ2-7	CASSLPGQGREQYF	TGCGCCAGCAGCCTGCCGGGACAGGGAAGGGAGCAGTACTTC
TRBD1	TRBV12-5	-	TRBJ2-7	CASGLVRGQSSYEQYF	TGTGCTAGTGGTTTGGTACGGGGACAGAGCTCCTACGAGCAGTACTTC
TRBD1	TRBV7-2	-	TRBJ1-3	CASSSRTGGSGNTIYF	TGTGCCAGCAGCTCCCGGACAGGGGGCTCTGGAAACACCATATATTTT
-	TRBV19	-	TRBJ1-5	CASSPPGYVFNQPQHF	TGTGCCAGTAGTCCCCCAGGGTATGTTTTCAATCAGCCCCAGCATTTT
-	TRBV20-1	-	TRBJ1-2	CSAGQTAGYTF	TGCAGTGCTGGACAGACGGCCGGCTACACCTTC
TRBD1	TRBV19	-	TRBJ2-3	CASSIGTGLTDTQYF	TGTGCCAGTAGTATAGGGACAGGCCTGACAGATACGCAGTATTTT
-	TRBV7-9	-	TRBJ1-4	CASSLTEATNEKLFF	TGTGCCAGCAGCTTAACTGAAGCAACTAATGAAAAACTGTTTTTT
-	TRBV15	-	TRBJ1-4	CATSSRSPGSEKLFF	TGTGCCACCAGCTCCCGATCCCCGGGGAGTGAAAAACTGTTTTTT
-	TRBV4-1	-	TRBJ2-7	CASSQMTQGLSYEQYF	TGCGCCAGCAGCCAGATGACACAGGGCCTCTCCTACGAGCAGTACTTC
TRBD1	TRBV9	-	TRBJ1-2	CASTRDRANYGYTF	TGTGCCAGCACTCGGGACAGAGCTAACTATGGCTACACCTTC
-	TRBV7-8	-	TRBJ2-4	CASSLNFGGGFDNIQYF	TGTGCCAGCAGCTTAAACTTCGGGGGAGGATTTGACAACATTCAGTACTTC
TRBD1	TRBV5-1	-	TRBJ2-5	CASSVRGRSGGETQYF	TGCGCCAGCAGCGTCAGGGGGCGATCCGGGGGAGAGACCCAGTACTTC
-	TRBV5-4	-	TRBJ1-2	CASSLAVPTNYGYTF	TGTGCCAGCAGCTTGGCAGTACCGACTAACTATGGCTACACCTTC
-	TRBV7-3	-	TRBJ2-2	CASSPPGSGELFF	TGTGCCAGCAGCCCTCCAGGGTCCGGGGAGCTGTTTTTT
-	TRBV5-1	-	TRBJ2-2	CASSLARRGNTGELFF	TGCGCCAGCAGCTTGGCGCGTAGGGGGAACACCGGGGAGCTGTTTTTT
TRBD1	TRBV15	-	TRBJ1-6	CATSDMTGASSSPLHF	TGTGCCACCAGCGACATGACAGGGGCGAGCAGTTCACCCCTCCACTTT
-	TRBV20-1	once	TRBJ2-1	CSAPRGDEQFF	TGCAGTGCCCCCCGCGGTGATGAGCAGTTCTTC
-	TRBV6-5	-	TRBJ2-7	CAKLSQGSAYEQYF	TGTGCCAAACTTTCCCAGGGATCTGCCTACGAGCAGTACTTC
TRBD1	TRBV5-1	few	TRBJ1-4	CASSLYQGAEKLFF	TGCGCCAGCAGCTTGTATCAGGGGGCTGAAAAACTGTTTTTT
TRBD1	TRBV19	-	TRBJ1-6	CASNTGGLGSPLHF	TGTGCCAGTAATACAGGGGGCTTGGGTTCACCCCTCCACTTT
TRBD2	TRBV5-1	few	TRBJ2-7	CASSSWLGDYYEQYF	TGCGCCAGCAGCTCCTGGTTGGGGGACTACTACGAGCAGTACTTC
-	TRBV6-5	-	TRBJ1-3	CASSYSNGGNTIYF	TGTGCCAGCAGTTACTCGAACGGGGGAAACACCATATATTTT
-	TRBV27	-	TRBJ1-1	CASTSGINTEAFF	TGTGCCAGCACTTCAGGGATTAACACTGAAGCTTTCTTT
TRBD2	TRBV5-1	-	TRBJ2-7	CASSETSGFTYEQYF	TGCGCCAGCAGTGAGACTAGCGGATTTACCTACGAGCAGTACTTC
TRBD1	TRBV6-5	few	TRBJ1-1	CASSKTGGMNTEAFF	TGTGCCAGCAGCAAGACAGGGGGCATGAACACTGAAGCTTTCTTT
-	TRBV18	-	TRBJ1-1	CASSEGNTEAFF	TGTGCCAGCTCAGAGGGGAACACTGAAGCTTTCTTT
TRBD1	TRBV5-1	-	TRBJ1-2	CASSPGGDSHLYGYTF	TGCGCCAGCAGCCCCGGGGGGGACAGCCACCTCTATGGCTACACCTTC
TRBD1	TRBV5-6	-	TRBJ1-3	CASNLWGQYSGNTIYF	TGTGCCAGCAACTTGTGGGGACAGTACTCTGGAAACACCATATATTTT
TRBD1	TRBV7-2	-	TRBJ1-2	CASSLSTGFIYGYTF	TGTGCCAGCAGCTTATCGACAGGGTTTATCTATGGCTACACCTTC
TRBD2	TRBV9	-	TRBJ2-7	CASSPGGSGNYEQYF	TGTGCCAGCAGCCCCGGGGGGAGCGGGAACTACGAGCAGTACTTC
TRBD2	TRBV5-4	-	TRBJ2-2	CASSSLAGGPAGELFF	TGTGCCAGCAGCTCGCTAGCGGGGGGGCCCGCCGGGGAGCTGTTTTTT
-	TRBV6-5	-	TRBJ2-1	CASSSRGTRGNNEQFF	TGTGCCAGCAGTTCGCGGGGGACAAGAGGGAACAATGAGCAGTTCTTC
TRBD1	TRBV19	-	TRBJ2-2	CATRRDRLPADTGELFF	TGTGCCACCCGCCGGGACAGGCTCCCGGCCGACACCGGGGAGCTGTTTTTT
-	TRBV18	few	TRBJ1-4	CASSPGSSNEKLFF	TGTGCCAGCTCACCCGGGTCCTCTAATGAAAAACTGTTTTTT
TRBD1	TRBV27	-	TRBJ2-3	CASSLFDRGTSTDTQYF	TGTGCCAGCAGTTTATTTGACAGGGGGACCAGCACGGATACGCAGTATTTT
TRBD1	TRBV10-3	-	TRBJ1-2	CAISEWGQAGYGYTF	TGTGCCATCAGTGAGTGGGGACAGGCCGGCTATGGCTACACCTTC
-	TRBV7-9	-	TRBJ1-3	CASTPGVSGNTIYF	TGTGCCAGCACCCCGGGAGTCTCTGGAAACACCATATATTTT
-	TRBV5-6	-	TRBJ2-2	CASSHYGELFF	TGTGCCAGCAGCCACTACGGGGAGCTGTTTTTT
-	TRBV14	-	TRBJ2-3	CASSRQEGPDTQYF	TGTGCCAGCAGCCGTCAGGAGGGGCCAGATACGCAGTATTTT
-	TRBV5-6	-	TRBJ2-7	CASSRAGPEVEQYF	TGTGCCAGCAGCCGGGCGGGTCCGGAGGTGGAGCAGTACTTC
TRBD2	TRBV5-4	-	TRBJ2-2	CASRPEPGLAGGIGELFF	TGTGCCAGCAGACCCGAACCGGGACTAGCGGGAGGGATCGGGGAGCTGTTTTTT
-	TRBV27	few	TRBJ2-7	CASSLGGYEQYF	TGTGCCAGCAGTTTAGGCGGCTACGAGCAGTACTTC